This T cell receptor (beta chain) was found in a study of CD8 T cells in ankylosing spondylitis. The study, taken as a whole, reports: Ankylosing spondylitis blood appeared to carry a characteristic TCR beta motif of several highly homologous variants. Clones linked with disease were CD8+ and fairly uncommon in the peripheral blood. Earlier reports found some motif variants in synovial fluid and blood in reactive arthritis. From matched ankylosing spondylitis synovial fluid, disease-linked clones were reportedly recovered at significantly enriched levels.

As concerns this clonotype: Its antigen is currently unknown.

TCRdb reprocessed the 5' RACE reads with MiXCR, giving one entry per CDR3 protein. The sample has about 360,000 distinct CDR3 sequences; 20% to 25% are singletons. This receptor was taken from a male donor with ankylosing spondylitis or in good health (not recorded which). The sequenced material came from blood, either unsorted or a sorted T cell fraction (not recorded which).

CDR3: CARRLGDRGFGEQFF. The CDR3 bases are TGTGCCAGAAGACTCGGGGACAGGGGTTTCGGTGAGCAGTTCTTC. The rearrangement links TRBV5-3 to TRBJ2-1; 10 bases line up with TRBD1. TRBV5-3 is an ORF; its function is uncertain. V was clipped by 5 bases and J by 9 bases; unmatched bases: 11. CDR3 length: 15 residues.